This T cell receptor beta chain derives from a study of technical replicates of blood from four donors. TCRdb's copy holds only in-frame clones and misses some; the assay was immunoSEQ multiplex PCR. Seen here are some 70,000 clones, about 95% observed once, and the top ten hold 0.24%. On this clone itself: Other nucleotide sequences from this sample produce the same CDR3.

Trimming removed 1 base from V and 4 bases from J, with 10 bases in between. This CDR3 is 14 amino acids long. Germline CDR1 reads SGHAT; CDR2 reads FQNNGV. The rearrangement uses TRBV11-2 and TRBJ1-2; D unresolved. The sequencing input was T cells isolated from PBMCs. The TCR was taken from a human donor in good health. The DNA of the CDR3 is TGTGCCAGCAGCTTAGGTACTGGTCCCTATGGCTACACCTTC. It codes for CASSLGTGPYGYTF.